This T cell receptor (beta chain) originates from a study of T-cell memory formation after mild COVID-19. This clonotype was observed a handful of times. Its antigen is currently unknown. MiXCR, applied by TCRdb to the 5' RACE reads, yields one record per CDR3 protein. Here the sample spans under 450,000 distinct CDR3 sequences, about 25% being singletons. The CDR3 length is 15 residues. After removal of 1 base from V and 4 bases from J, the junction contained 4 bases not matched to a gene. Germline values: CDR1 SGHVS, CDR2 FNYEAQ. Study results and caveats: Several responding clones turned up in pre-infection memory, indicating that cross-reactive memory may have taken part.

This clonotype originated in an adult woman who had mild COVID-19 (a few samples of this study predate the infection). Cell type and time point are not known. The chain is built from TRBV7-6 and TRBJ2-5; TRBD2 matches 9 bases. The material sequenced was PBMCs or a T cell subset sorted from them (not recorded which). The CDR3 reads CASSLVISGRETQYF. The CDR3 DNA reads TGTGCCAGCAGCTTAGTAATTAGCGGGAGAGAGACCCAGTACTTC. Full variable domain (rest looked up from reference TRBV7-6 and TRBJ2-5): GAGVSQSPRYKVTKRGQDVALRCDPISGHVSLYWYRQALGQGPEFLTYFNYEAQQDKSGLPNDRFSAERPEGSISTLTIQRTEQRDSAMYRCASSLVISGRETQYFGPGTRLLVL.